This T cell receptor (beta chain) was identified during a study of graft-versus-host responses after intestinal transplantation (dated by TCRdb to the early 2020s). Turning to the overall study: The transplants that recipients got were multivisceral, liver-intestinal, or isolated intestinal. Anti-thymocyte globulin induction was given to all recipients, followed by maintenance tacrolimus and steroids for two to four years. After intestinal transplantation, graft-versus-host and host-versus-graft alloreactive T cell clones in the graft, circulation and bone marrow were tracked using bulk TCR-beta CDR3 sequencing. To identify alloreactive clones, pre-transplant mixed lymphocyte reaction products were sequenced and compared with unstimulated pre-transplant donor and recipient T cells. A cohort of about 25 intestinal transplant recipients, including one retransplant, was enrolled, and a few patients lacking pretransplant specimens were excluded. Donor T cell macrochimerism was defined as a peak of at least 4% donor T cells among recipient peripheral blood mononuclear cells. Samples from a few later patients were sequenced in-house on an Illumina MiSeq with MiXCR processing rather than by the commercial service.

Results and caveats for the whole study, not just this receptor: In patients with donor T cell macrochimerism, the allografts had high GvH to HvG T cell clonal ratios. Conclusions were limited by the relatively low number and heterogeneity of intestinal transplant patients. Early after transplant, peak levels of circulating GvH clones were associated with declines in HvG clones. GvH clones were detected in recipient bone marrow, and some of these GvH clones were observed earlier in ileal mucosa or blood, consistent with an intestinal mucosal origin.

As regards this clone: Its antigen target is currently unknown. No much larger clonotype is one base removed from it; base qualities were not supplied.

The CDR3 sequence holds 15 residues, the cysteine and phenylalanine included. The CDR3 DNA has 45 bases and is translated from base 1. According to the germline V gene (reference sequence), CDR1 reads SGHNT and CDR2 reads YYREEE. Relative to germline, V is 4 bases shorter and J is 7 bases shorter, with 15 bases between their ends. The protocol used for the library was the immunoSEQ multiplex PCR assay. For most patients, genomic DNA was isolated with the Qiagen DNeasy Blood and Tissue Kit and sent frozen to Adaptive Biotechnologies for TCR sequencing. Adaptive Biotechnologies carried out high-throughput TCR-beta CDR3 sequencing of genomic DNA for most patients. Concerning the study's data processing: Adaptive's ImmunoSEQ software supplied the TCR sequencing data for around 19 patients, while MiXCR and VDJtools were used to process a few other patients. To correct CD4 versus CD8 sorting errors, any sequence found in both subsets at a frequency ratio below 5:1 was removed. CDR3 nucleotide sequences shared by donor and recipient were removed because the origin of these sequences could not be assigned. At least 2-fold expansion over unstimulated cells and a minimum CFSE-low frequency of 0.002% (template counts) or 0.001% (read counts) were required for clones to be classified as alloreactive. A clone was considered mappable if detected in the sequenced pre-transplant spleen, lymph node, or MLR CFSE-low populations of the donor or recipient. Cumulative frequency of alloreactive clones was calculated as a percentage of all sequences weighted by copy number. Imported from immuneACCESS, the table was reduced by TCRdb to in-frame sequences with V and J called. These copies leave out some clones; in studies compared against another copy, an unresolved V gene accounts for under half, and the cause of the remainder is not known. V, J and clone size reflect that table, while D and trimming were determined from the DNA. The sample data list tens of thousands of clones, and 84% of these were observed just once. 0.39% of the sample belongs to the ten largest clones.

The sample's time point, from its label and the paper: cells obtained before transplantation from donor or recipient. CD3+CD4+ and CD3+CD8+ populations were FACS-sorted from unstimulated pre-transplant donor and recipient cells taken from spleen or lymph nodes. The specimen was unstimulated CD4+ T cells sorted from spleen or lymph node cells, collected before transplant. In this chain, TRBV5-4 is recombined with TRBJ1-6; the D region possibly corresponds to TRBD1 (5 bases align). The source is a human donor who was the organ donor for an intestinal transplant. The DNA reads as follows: TGTGCCAGCAGCCCCGACAGTTCCTGGAATTCACCCCTCCACTTT. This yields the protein CASSPDSSWNSPLHF.